These T cell receptor beta chains were read from a single sample in a study of siplizumab effects on memory and regulatory T cells. Method: immunoSEQ multiplex PCR; TCRdb's copy keeps in-frame clones and lacks some. The sample has some 100,000 clones, 91% seen once. The specimen was CD4+ T cells sorted from blood. These receptor sequences come from a human donor in good health. Some clones in this sample may be carry-over from other donors' samples. The CDR3 runs from the conserved cysteine through the conserved F or W. The D gene is left open where the match is weak. Some rows have no size entry. The others give once, few or many, or a class for an expanded clone.

clone size	V gene	D gene	J gene	CDR3 DNA	CDR3 protein
-	TRBV4-1	-	TRBJ2-1	TGCGCCAGCAGCCAAGACCCATGGGGCGAGCAGTTCTTC	CASSQDPWGEQFF
-	TRBV27	-	TRBJ2-7	TGTGCCAGCAGTTTATCGAGGGCAGCATCCTACGAGCAGTACTTC	CASSLSRAASYEQYF
-	TRBV4-2	-	TRBJ2-5	TGTGCCAGCAGCCAAGGCAGGTACCAAGAGACCCAGTACTTC	CASSQGRYQETQYF
-	TRBV28	TRBD1	TRBJ1-1	TGTGCCAGCAGTTGGTCGAGCGGACAGGGAGTCGCAGCTTTCTTT	CASSWSSGQGVAAFF
once	TRBV5-1	-	TRBJ2-2	TGCGCCAGCAGCCCCGGGACACGGTGGGGCGGGGAGCTGTTTTTT	CASSPGTRWGGELFF
-	TRBV5-8	-	TRBJ2-5	TGTGCCAGCAGCCCAACGCCCCACAGGGAAGAGACCCAGTACTTC	CASSPTPHREETQYF
-	TRBV19	TRBD1	TRBJ2-7	TGTGCCAGTAGTATGGGTAAACAGGGGAATTACGAGCAGTACTTC	CASSMGKQGNYEQYF
-	TRBV2	-	TRBJ1-3	TGTGCCAGCAGGGGGCCGCCGGGAAACACCATATATTTT	CASRGPPGNTIYF
-	TRBV18	-	TRBJ2-5	TGTGCCAGCTCACTCGACACGGGATCTACAGAGACCCAGTACTTC	CASSLDTGSTETQYF
-	TRBV5-5	-	TRBJ1-5	TGTGCCAGCAGCGGGACACCTCTTAGGCCCCAGCATTTT	CASSGTPLRPQHF
-	TRBV5-5	-	TRBJ2-7	TGTGCCAGCAGCTCAGCACCGCGCCCCTACGAGCAGTACTTC	CASSSAPRPYEQYF
-	TRBV5-1	TRBD1	TRBJ2-1	TGCGCCAGCTCCGGGACAGGGGTAAAAGGTCTAGGTTACAATGAGCAGTTCTTC	CASSGTGVKGLGYNEQFF
-	TRBV7-9	-	TRBJ2-7	TGTGCCAGCAGCTTACAACTAGGGGCCTACGAGCAGTACTTC	CASSLQLGAYEQYF
-	TRBV4-1	-	TRBJ2-7	TGCGCCAGCAGCCAAGAGCTTAGATCTCGGGAGCAGTACTTC	CASSQELRSREQYF
-	TRBV27	TRBD1	TRBJ2-5	TGTGCCAGCAGACCACCGGGACAGGGCAAGACCCAGTACTTC	CASRPPGQGKTQYF
-	TRBV28	TRBD1	TRBJ1-2	TGTGCCAGCAGGGGGACAGGGTATGGCTACACCTTC	CASRGTGYGYTF
-	TRBV5-1	TRBD2	TRBJ2-5	TGCGCCAGCAGCTTGTTATTCGGCGGGAGGGGGGAGACCCAGTACTTC	CASSLLFGGRGETQYF
-	TRBV9	TRBD2	TRBJ2-1	TGTGCCAGCAGCGTAGGACTAGCGGGTGGTGAGCAGTTCTTC	CASSVGLAGGEQFF
-	TRBV4-1	TRBD2	TRBJ2-2	TGCGCCAGCAGCCGACTAGCGGGAGTGGTAAAGAGCAAAACCGGGGAGCTGTTTTTT	CASSRLAGVVKSKTGELFF
-	TRBV19	-	TRBJ2-3	TGTGCCAGTAGTATATTCGATACGCAGTATTTT	CASSIFDTQYF
-	TRBV2	-	TRBJ2-3	TGTGCCAGCAGTTCCCGGATCCTCGGCACAGATACGCAGTATTTT	CASSSRILGTDTQYF
-	TRBV11-3	TRBD2	TRBJ2-1	TGTGCCAGCAGCTCCGCCTCTAGCGGGCCTTACAATGAGCAGTTCTTC	CASSSASSGPYNEQFF
-	TRBV7-8	-	TRBJ2-5	TGTGCCAGCAGCTTAAGAAGGAGGGGGCTAAGCGAGACCCAGTACTTC	CASSLRRRGLSETQYF
-	TRBV14	TRBD2	TRBJ2-1	TGTGCCAGCAGCCAGGGACTAGCGGGAGGGCTTCAACAGTTCTTC	CASSQGLAGGLQQFF
-	TRBV9	TRBD2	TRBJ2-5	TGTGCCAGCAGTGAGTCGGCTAGCGGGAGATGGCAAGAGACCCAGTACTTC	CASSESASGRWQETQYF
-	TRBV5-1	TRBD2	TRBJ2-1	TGCGCCAGCTTGACGGGAGGAGGGTACAATGAGCAGTTCTTC	CASLTGGGYNEQFF
-	TRBV19	TRBD2	TRBJ2-1	TGTGCCAGTAGTATAGCAACTAGCGCGACGGAGCAGTTCTTC	CASSIATSATEQFF
-	TRBV19	-	TRBJ2-1	TGTGCCAGTAGTATAGATCGGGACACCTTACCCAATGAGCAGTTCTTC	CASSIDRDTLPNEQFF
-	TRBV4-1	TRBD2	TRBJ2-3	TGCGCCAGCAGCCAAGTGGCGGGAGGGCCTACAGATACGCAGTATTTT	CASSQVAGGPTDTQYF
-	TRBV6-1	-	TRBJ1-6	TGTGCCAGCGGGGGTAGGTCCTATAATTCACCCCTCCACTTT	CASGGRSYNSPLHF
-	TRBV4-1	-	TRBJ2-3	TGCGCCAGCAGCCAAGGGAGGGACACAGGGTGGGCAGATACGCAGTATTTT	CASSQGRDTGWADTQYF
-	TRBV19	-	TRBJ2-1	TGTGCCAGTAGCCCTAGCGATGAGCAGTTCTTC	CASSPSDEQFF
-	TRBV19	TRBD1	TRBJ2-7	TGTGCCAGTAGTAGAAAAACCGGGACAGAGAACTACGAGCAGTACTTC	CASSRKTGTENYEQYF
-	TRBV11-2	TRBD1	TRBJ2-4	TGTGCCAGCAGCTTGGGACAGGCTCCCGACATTCAGTACTTC	CASSLGQAPDIQYF
-	TRBV28	TRBD1	TRBJ2-7	TGTGCCACCTCCCCAGGGGGTTTCCTTGGCGAGCAGTACTTC	CATSPGGFLGEQYF
-	TRBV7-2	-	TRBJ2-7	TGTGCCAGCACCCGAGAGGTACAGCGATCCTACGAGCAGTACTTC	CASTREVQRSYEQYF
-	TRBV7-9	-	TRBJ1-3	TGTGCCAGCGGCCCACAGGCCTCTGGAAACACCATATATTTT	CASGPQASGNTIYF
-	TRBV5-1	TRBD2	TRBJ2-7	TGCGCCAGCAGTAGTTTTAGGACCCTAGCGGGAGAAAACGAGCAGTACTTC	CASSSFRTLAGENEQYF
-	TRBV27	-	TRBJ1-5	TGTGCCAGCAGTTTCAGGGAAGGACAGCCCCAGCATTTT	CASSFREGQPQHF
-	TRBV4-1	-	TRBJ1-5	TGCGCCAGCAGCCAAGAGGCTTTGGCTGGACAGCCCCAGCATTTT	CASSQEALAGQPQHF
-	TRBV7-3	-	TRBJ2-1	TGTGCCAGCAGCTTAAGTTTCGACTTATCATACAATGAGCAGTTCTTC	CASSLSFDLSYNEQFF
-	TRBV27	-	TRBJ2-1	TGTGCCAGCAGTTTAAACGCGGATCCTTGGAAGTTCTTC	CASSLNADPWKFF
-	TRBV14	-	TRBJ2-5	TGTGCCAGCAGCCAAGTGGGACGTTTCCAAGAGACCCAGTACTTC	CASSQVGRFQETQYF
-	TRBV6-6	TRBD2	TRBJ2-7	TGTGCCAGCAGTGGAACTAGCGGGAGCTACGAGCAGTACTTC	CASSGTSGSYEQYF
-	TRBV9	-	TRBJ1-3	TGTGCCAGCAGCGTAGGACATTTCTCTGGAAACACCATATATTTT	CASSVGHFSGNTIYF
-	TRBV7-3	-	TRBJ1-5	TGTGCCAGCGCATTCTGGCGGACGGGGGGCTGCAATCAGCCCCAGCATTTT	CASAFWRTGGCNQPQHF
-	TRBV27	TRBD2	TRBJ2-7	TGTGCCAGCAGTCGATATGGGACTAGCGGGATAAACGAGCAGTACTTC	CASSRYGTSGINEQYF
-	TRBV25-1	-	TRBJ1-2	TGTGCCAGCAGTGAACAGTGGAGTAATGGCTACACCTTC	CASSEQWSNGYTF
-	TRBV6-1	-	TRBJ1-1	TGTGCCAGCAGTGAAGGACAGCTAACTCTCGAAGCTTTCTTT	CASSEGQLTLEAFF
-	TRBV7-9	-	TRBJ2-4	TGTGCCAGCAGCAAAGCAGGGGTCTGGACCAAAAACATTCAGTACTTC	CASSKAGVWTKNIQYF
-	TRBV6-5	-	TRBJ2-1	TGTGCCAGCAGTTCGCCGGGACTCACCTTAAATAATGAGCAGTTCTTC	CASSSPGLTLNNEQFF
-	TRBV5-5	TRBD1	TRBJ2-7	TGTGCCAGCAGCTTGGGACAGGGGTCTTCCTACGAGCAGTACTTC	CASSLGQGSSYEQYF
-	TRBV11-2	-	TRBJ2-1	TGTGCCAGCAGCTTATTGCGGAATGAGCAGTTCTTC	CASSLLRNEQFF
-	TRBV4-2	-	TRBJ2-3	TGTGCCAGCAGCCAAGATCTGTTGTCAGATACGCAGTATTTT	CASSQDLLSDTQYF
-	TRBV18	-	TRBJ1-1	TGTGCCAGCTCACCACCGGGTTCGAACACTGAAGCTTTCTTT	CASSPPGSNTEAFF
-	TRBV4-1	-	TRBJ1-2	TGCGCCAGCAGCCAAGATCCAGCCACTAACTATGGCTACACCTTC	CASSQDPATNYGYTF